This T cell receptor (beta chain) was sequenced for a study of blood T cell repertoires in COVID-19. Study context: Sources were T cells, B-cell-depleted T cells, or PBMCs; the material itself was cDNA or gDNA.

The V segment lost 6 bases and the J segment 5 bases; nucleotides outside the gene matches: 5. This CDR3 contains 13 residues. About this clone itself: Other DNA sequences in the same sample also yield this CDR3.

Under the authors' procedure: The authors estimated nucleated cell counts from reference gene primer amplification. Sequencing used immunoSEQ multiplex PCR; TCRdb keeps in-frame clones, though not all of them. From that table come the V and J calls and clone size; the DNA was used to work out D and trimming. The sample lists approximately 300,000 clones; about 90% were seen once. This sequence joins TRBV12-3 or TRBV12-4 and TRBJ1-2; 8 bases agree with TRBD1. The TCR was taken from a man aged 18 to 35 who had recovered from COVID-19. Sequencing was performed on peripheral blood. The CDR3 reads CASSSDRVYGYTF. CDR3 sequence (DNA): TGTGCCAGCAGCTCGGACAGGGTATATGGCTACACCTTC.